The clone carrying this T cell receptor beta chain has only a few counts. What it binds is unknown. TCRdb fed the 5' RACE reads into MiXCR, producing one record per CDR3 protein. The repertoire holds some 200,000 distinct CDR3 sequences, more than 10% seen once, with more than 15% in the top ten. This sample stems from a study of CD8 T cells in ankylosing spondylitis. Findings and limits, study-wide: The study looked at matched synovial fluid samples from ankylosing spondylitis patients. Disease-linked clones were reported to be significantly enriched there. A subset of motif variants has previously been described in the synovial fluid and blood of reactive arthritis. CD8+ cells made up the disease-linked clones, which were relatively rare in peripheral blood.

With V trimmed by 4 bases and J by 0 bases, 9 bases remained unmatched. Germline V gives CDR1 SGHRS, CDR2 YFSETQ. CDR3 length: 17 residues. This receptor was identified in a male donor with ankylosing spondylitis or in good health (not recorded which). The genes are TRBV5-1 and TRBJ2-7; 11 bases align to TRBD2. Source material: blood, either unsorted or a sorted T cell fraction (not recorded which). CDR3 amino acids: CASSRGTSGANSYEQYF. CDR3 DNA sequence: TGCGCCAGCAGCCGGGGGACTAGCGGAGCCAACTCCTACGAGCAGTACTTC.